This entry features one TCR beta chain sequence. It was with 60 Vbeta and 13 Jbeta primers that the PCR ran. Assay: immunoSEQ multiplex PCR; the TCRdb copy retains only in-frame clones and omits some. The sample records over 100,000 clones, roughly 80% being singletons. Looked up from germline, CDR1 is MNHNS and CDR2 is SASEGT. This CDR3 comprises 14 residues. V lost 3 bases and J lost 11, with 19 bases in between. This sample is drawn from a study of cytomegalovirus exposure and HLA in healthy donors. Sequences were obtained from PBMCs. The chain carries TRBV6-1 and TRBJ1-1; D is perhaps TRBD1 (6 bases). This clonotype was sampled from a man aged 30 to 45 in good health and CMV-seropositive. The DNA for the CDR3 is TGTGCCAGCAGTGAGGGGACACTTCGAAATAAGGCTTTCTTT. This codes for CASSEGTLRNKAFF.